These 25 T cell receptor beta chains originate from one sample sequenced in a study of CD8+ T cells in alopecia areata. Regarding treatment: oral pan-JAK inhibitor, 5-10 mg twice daily. Extraction and reverse transcription of RNA yielded cDNA as the sequencing template. The assay was immunoSEQ multiplex PCR, and TCRdb's table has in-frame clones only and misses some. The sample consists of 120,000 or so clones, roughly 57% of them appearing once. Specimen: CD4+ T cells sorted from blood, collected at week 4, from a patient treated with tofacitinib. All receptors come from a human donor with alopecia areata.

This clone was observed a handful of times. The rearrangement joins TRBV29-1 to TRBJ1-1; 9 bases are a match to TRBD1. Germline V CDR1 and CDR2: SQVTM, ANQGSEA. V dropped 6 bases and J dropped 0; count of bases not matched to a gene: 2. This CDR3 spans 13 amino acids. The CDR3 DNA reads TGCAGCGTCGGACAGGGGCTGAACACTGAAGCTTTCTTT. As protein: CSVGQGLNTEAFF.

This clone appeared once. The CDR3 region has the DNA TGTGCCAGTAGCGACTTTGATGTGGGCGACATTCAGTACTTC. It codes for CASSDFDVGDIQYF. The rearrangement joins TRBV19 to TRBJ2-4; D is undetermined. Germline lookup yields CDR1 LNHDA and CDR2 SQIVND (reference sequence). The CDR3 has 14 amino acids. V lost 6 bases to trimming and J lost 8 bases, with 17 bases between them.

This clone was detected once. The V gene is TRBV2, the J gene TRBJ2-3, with 11 bases matching TRBD2. Germline values: CDR1 SNHLY, CDR2 FYNNEI. Trimming removed 6 bases from V and 6 bases from J; junction bases left unmatched: 8. This CDR3 has 15 residues. This chain's CDR3 is CASRPGLAVSDTQYF. The CDR3 DNA reads TGTGCCAGCAGGCCGGGACTAGCGGTGTCGGATACGCAGTATTTT.

CDR3 sequence (DNA): TGTGCCAGTAGTCCCCTGGACAGGGGGCAGCGGCAGCCCCAGCATTTT. Translation gives CASSPLDRGQRQPQHF. This chain uses TRBV19 with TRBJ1-5; 11 nucleotides line up with TRBD1. J lost 7 bases, V lost 5 bases, and 10 bases had no gene match. The germline gives CDR1 LNHDA, CDR2 SQIVND (reference sequence). This CDR3 spans 16 amino acids.

This chain connects TRBV29-1 to TRBJ2-7; weak D call: TRBD1 (5 bases). Germline V gene sequence: CDR1 SQVTM, CDR2 ANQGSEA. The CDR3 contains 12 residues. The V and J ends lost 5 bases and 0 bases respectively, with 8 bases between them. This CDR3 is CSVSDSSYEQYF. The CDR3 DNA follows: TGCAGCGTTTCCGACAGCTCCTACGAGCAGTACTTC.

This clone was found a few times. V is TRBV4-3 and J is TRBJ2-1; 9 bases are shared with TRBD1. The germline CDR1 and CDR2 sequences are LGHNA and YSLEER. The V segment lost 4 bases and the J segment 5 bases; nucleotides outside the gene matches: 6. CDR3 length: 15 amino acids. The CDR3 sequence: CASSPWTGVNNEQFF. For the CDR3, the DNA is TGCGCCAGCAGCCCCTGGACAGGGGTTAACAATGAGCAGTTCTTC.

As for this clone: One end of the junction fails to match germline, which may point to a read error. The chain is built from TRBV2 and TRBJ2-7, with TRBD2 matching 9 bases. This CDR3 is built from 13 residues. Germline lookup yields CDR1 SNHLY and CDR2 FYNNEI. CDR3 residues: CASSELAGPISSF. The DNA for the CDR3 is TGTGCCAGCAGTGAACTAGCGGGACCCATTAGTAGCTTC. Combining the CDR3 with reference TRBV2 and TRBJ2-7 gives the whole variable domain EPEVTQTPSHQVTQMGQEVILRCVPISNHLYFYWYRQILGQKVEFLVSFYNNEISEKSEIFDDQFSVERPDGSNFTLKIRSTKLEDSAMYFCASSELAGPISSFGPGTRLTVT.

V usage is TRBV7-2 and J usage is TRBJ2-7, with no clear D. The CDR3 runs 14 residues. Looked up from germline, CDR1 is SGHTA and CDR2 is FQGNSA. Trimming took off 0 bases at V and 2 bases at J, with 8 bases between the two ends. In DNA, the CDR3 is TGTGCCAGCAGCTTAGCGGCGAGACCCTACGAGCAGTACTTC. The encoded protein is CASSLAARPYEQYF.

The chain combines TRBV5-1 with TRBJ2-1, with 9 bases aligning to TRBD1. The germline CDR1 and CDR2 sequences are SGHRS and YFSETQ. The CDR3 runs 14 residues. V lost 4 bases to trimming and J lost 7 bases; unmatched junction nucleotides: 6. As DNA, the CDR3 is TGCGCCAGCAGCGAGCAGACAGGGGGGAATGAGCAGTTCTTC. It is translated as CASSEQTGGNEQFF.

This clone appeared a few times. The chain uses TRBV7-2 and TRBJ1-2; a weak D match, TRBD1 (6 bases). The CDR3 extends over 12 amino acids. Germline V gene sequence: CDR1 SGHTA, CDR2 FQGNSA. Trimming left V 5 bases short and J 8 bases short, with 12 bases between. CDR3 coding DNA: TGTGCCAGCAGCCGGACAGCTCTGGGCTACACCTTC. Amino acid sequence: CASSRTALGYTF.

The chain links TRBV15 to TRBJ2-5, with D possibly called TRBD1 or TRBD2 (6 bases each). CDR3 size: 14 residues. Per the germline V gene, CDR1 is LNHNV and CDR2 is YYDKDF (reference sequence). V shed 6 bases and J shed 0 bases, with 11 bases lying between them. The CDR3 coding sequence is TGTGCCACCAGAGGGGGGAATAACCAAGAGACCCAGTACTTC. The encoded protein is CATRGGNNQETQYF.

The chain couples TRBV27 to TRBJ1-2; D is ambiguous. Trimming cost V 5 bases and J 4 bases, with 14 bases left between them. The germline gives CDR1 MNHEY, CDR2 SMNVEV (reference sequence). This CDR3 has 14 residues. This CDR3 is CASSEGTRSYGYTF. CDR3 sequence (DNA): TGTGCCAGCAGTGAGGGTACCCGTTCCTATGGCTACACCTTC.

This rearrangement joins TRBV2 to TRBJ1-6; 7 nucleotides agree with TRBD1. The germline CDR1 and CDR2 sequences are SNHLY and FYNNEI. CDR3 length: 15 residues. J gave up 6 bases and V 6 bases, and 8 bases lay outside the gene matches. The CDR3 is CASSARGQSNSPLHF. Here the CDR3 DNA reads TGTGCCAGCAGCGCCAGGGGACAGTCTAATTCACCCCTCCACTTT.

The chain employs TRBV29-1 and TRBJ2-7; TRBD1 is a possible D gene (5 bases). The CDR3 totals 12 residues. Germline CDR1 and CDR2: SQVTM and ANQGSEA. Trimming pared 7 bases from V and 1 base from J, leaving 11 bases between. The DNA for the CDR3 is TGCAGCGCCCAGGGTGGTTCCTACGAGCAGTACTTC. Encoded protein: CSAQGGSYEQYF.

The chain is built from TRBV6-6 and TRBJ1-1; tentatively, D is TRBD1 (6 bases). Trimming took 6 bases from V and 4 from J, leaving 9 bases between them. CDR3 size: 12 residues. Germline V lookup: CDR1 MNHNY, CDR2 SVGAGI (reference sequence). In nucleotides, the CDR3 is TGTGCCAGCAGCAGCAGGGGCACTGAAGCTTTCTTT. Translation gives CASSSRGTEAFF.

Remarks on this clone: This CDR3 is also generated by other DNA sequences in the sample. V gene TRBV2 combines with J gene TRBJ2-3; 7 bases are a match to TRBD1. The CDR3 length is 13 residues. J lost 4 bases, V lost 4 bases, and 2 bases had no gene match. In germline, CDR1 is SNHLY, CDR2 FYNNEI. CDR3 bases: TGTGCCAGCAGTGGACAGGGCCCAGATACGCAGTATTTT. Its translation is CASSGQGPDTQYF.

The rearrangement links TRBV23-1 to TRBJ2-1; no definite D call. TRBV23-1 is placed among ORFs of uncertain function. This CDR3 is built from 12 residues. V lost 8 bases and J lost 3, with 8 bases in between. The CDR3: CASGTIYNEQFF. Written as DNA, the CDR3 is TGCGCCAGCGGAACAATCTACAATGAGCAGTTCTTC.

V gene TRBV5-1 combines with J gene TRBJ2-1; no clear D gene. The CDR3 has 14 amino acids. From germline, CDR1 is SGHRS and CDR2 YFSETQ. Trimming shortened V by 3 bases and J by 5 bases, and 12 bases separated the two germline ends. CDR3 sequence (DNA): TGCGCCAGCAGCTATGGTCAGGTAGACAATGAGCAGTTCTTC. This codes for CASSYGQVDNEQFF. Drawing the rest from reference TRBV5-1 and TRBJ2-1, the complete variable domain is KAGVTQTPRYLIKTRGQQVTLSCSPISGHRSVSWYQQTPGQGLQFLFEYFSETQRNKGNFPGRFSGRQFSNSRSEMNVSTLELGDSALYLCASSYGQVDNEQFFGPGTRLTVL.

CDR3 DNA: TGTGCCAGCAGCGTAGCTAGCGGGGGGTCATCTAGCTCCTACAATGAGCAGTTCTTC. Encoded protein: CASSVASGGSSSSYNEQFF. This chain connects TRBV9 to TRBJ2-1; 11 bases are shared with TRBD2. The germline V gene encodes CDR1 SGDLS and CDR2 YYNGEE. V shed 0 bases and J 0 bases; nucleotides not matched to a gene: 8. The CDR3 consists of 19 residues.

The V gene is TRBV30, the J gene TRBJ2-7; D not certain. The germline V gene encodes CDR1 GTSNPN and CDR2 SVGIG (reference sequence). Trimming pared 0 bases from V and 4 bases from J, leaving 10 bases between. This CDR3 is built from 13 residues. The CDR3 region is CAWSVHDYYEQYF. The DNA of the CDR3 is TGTGCCTGGAGTGTACACGATTATTACGAGCAGTACTTC.

The rearrangement uses TRBV27 and TRBJ1-1, with D possibly TRBD1 on 6 matching bases. Trimming removed 4 bases from V and 4 bases from J, with 16 bases in between. The CDR3 runs 15 residues. CDR1 is MNHEY, CDR2 SMNVEV, per germline (reference sequence). In nucleotides, the CDR3 is TGTGCCAGCAGTTCCGGATCCTCAGGGGCCACTGAAGCTTTCTTT. Amino acids: CASSSGSSGATEAFF.

The genes are TRBV6-1 and TRBJ2-3; TRBD2 might be the D (7 bases). The V gene's germline CDR1 is MNHNS and CDR2 SASEGT. V lost 0 bases and J lost 5, with 15 bases in between. The CDR3 spans 16 residues. CDR3 coding DNA: TGTGCCAGCAGTGAAGCGTGGGGGGGGGCCAAAGATACGCAGTATTTT. Protein product: CASSEAWGGAKDTQYF.

The V and J genes are TRBV7-2 and TRBJ2-7; a possible D gene is TRBD1 (5 bases). This CDR3 has 13 amino acids. The germline V gene encodes CDR1 SGHTA and CDR2 FQGNSA. The V and J ends lost 3 bases and 2 bases respectively, with 8 bases between them. The CDR3 nucleotides read TGTGCCAGCAGCTTTGACAGTCCCTACGAGCAGTACTTC. It is translated as CASSFDSPYEQYF.

The V and J genes are TRBV7-9 and TRBJ1-2, with TRBD1 as a possible D gene (5 bases). The germline gives CDR1 SEHNR, CDR2 FQNEAQ (reference sequence). V was pared by 1 base and J by 8 bases, with 14 bases between. The CDR3 is 14 amino acids. In DNA form, the CDR3 reads TGTGCCAGCAGCTTAGACTCAGGGCTTAGCGGCTACACCTTC. This sequence encodes CASSLDSGLSGYTF.

V usage is TRBV11-1 and J usage is TRBJ1-2, with a weak D call TRBD1 (6 bases). Germline lookup yields CDR1 SGHAT and CDR2 FQDESV (reference sequence). The CDR3 is made up of 14 amino acids. V lost 5 bases and J 3 bases, leaving 13 bases between the germline ends. The CDR3 spells CASSPQGTHYGYTF. CDR3 in DNA: TGTGCCAGCAGCCCCCAGGGGACCCACTATGGCTACACCTTC.